A selection of T cell receptor beta chains follows, all from one sample in a study of T cell changes during pregnancy in multiple sclerosis. Assay: immunoSEQ multiplex PCR; the TCRdb copy retains only in-frame clones and omits some. The data contain 60,000 to 85,000 clones, 92% of them singletons. The sample was peripheral blood, taken in the second trimester of pregnancy. These receptors were collected from a female donor in good health, enrolled as a control in a pregnancy study. Both conserved end residues are part of each CDR3. A D gene is named only where the DNA matches it firmly. The size of a clone is reported for some rows only, either as once, few or many, or as a class for expanded clones.

NA TRBJ2-7 NA TRBV29-1 TGCAGCGTTGCGGGGCAGGGGAGTTACGAGCAGTACTTC CSVAGQGSYEQYF
NA TRBJ1-1 TRBD1 TRBV5-4 TGTGCCAGCAGCCTGGACAGGGTTGAGGCTTTCTTT CASSLDRVEAFF
once TRBJ1-1 TRBD1 TRBV6-1 TGTGCCAGCAGTGAGGACAGGGCTCCCACTGAAGCTTTCTTT CASSEDRAPTEAFF
once TRBJ2-2 TRBD1 TRBV6-1 TGTGCCAGCAGGGAAGGGACAGTGTTCGCGAACACCGGGGAGCTGTTTTTT CASREGTVFANTGELFF
NA TRBJ2-5 TRBD2 TRBV5-1 TGCGCCAGCAGCTTGTACGGGGGGGGACAAGAGACCCAGTACTTC CASSLYGGGQETQYF
NA TRBJ1-2 NA TRBV7-2 TGTGCCAGCAGCCTTAGCACACCCTATGGCTACACCTTC CASSLSTPYGYTF
NA TRBJ2-5 TRBD2 TRBV7-7 TGTGCTAGCAGCCCAACCGGGACTAGCAGTTCGGAGACCCAGTACTTC CASSPTGTSSSETQYF
NA TRBJ2-1 TRBD2 TRBV6-5 TGTGCCAGCAGTTCGACTAGCGGGAGGACCTTTAATGAGCAGTTCTTC CASSSTSGRTFNEQFF
NA TRBJ1-2 NA TRBV25-1 TGTGCCAGCAGTGGCTCCGGCAGGGCTGGTGGCTACACCTTC CASSGSGRAGGYTF
NA TRBJ1-2 TRBD1 TRBV4-1 TGCGCCAGCAGCCAGTTGCCACCATTCGGGACAGGGTTCGGCTACACCTTC CASSQLPPFGTGFGYTF
NA TRBJ1-1 NA TRBV5-5 TGTGCCAGCAGCTTGGTACGAGACACTGAAGCTTTCTTT CASSLVRDTEAFF
NA TRBJ1-1 TRBD1 TRBV12-5 TGTGCTAGTGGTTTGGCCGGACAGGGGATGGGCACTGAAGCTTTCTTT CASGLAGQGMGTEAFF
NA TRBJ2-1 TRBD2 TRBV7-7 TGTGCTAGCAGCCCCCGGCCTAGCGGGAGGGTTAATGAGCAGTTCTTC CASSPRPSGRVNEQFF
once TRBJ1-1 NA TRBV7-9 TGTGCCAGCAGCTTAGCCCCCAGGGACACTGAAGCTTTCTTT CASSLAPRDTEAFF
NA TRBJ2-1 TRBD2 TRBV2 TGTGCCAGCAGTGAAGCGCTTCTTGTCGGACTAGCGGGGGGGCCGGTTGAGCAGTTCTTC CASSEALLVGLAGGPVEQFF
NA TRBJ1-1 TRBD1 TRBV7-8 TGTGCCAGCAGCCTAGAGGCCCCTTGGGGAGGACAGGTGAACACTGAAGCTTTCTTT CASSLEAPWGGQVNTEAFF
NA TRBJ2-1 NA TRBV13 TGTGCCAGCAGCTTAGGAGGGGGGGCCAGGTATGAGCAGTTCTTC CASSLGGGARYEQFF
NA TRBJ2-1 TRBD2 TRBV11-2 TGTGCCAGCAGCCGCGAGGGGCCTAGCGGACCCTACAATGAGCAGTTCTTC CASSREGPSGPYNEQFF
NA TRBJ2-2 TRBD2 TRBV6-5 TGTGCCAGCAGCACGGGAGGAAACACCGGGGAGCTGTTTTTT CASSTGGNTGELFF
NA TRBJ1-2 TRBD1 TRBV4-3 TGCGCCAGCAGCCAAGACAGGGGGGAGGCCGGTGGCTACACCTTC CASSQDRGEAGGYTF
NA TRBJ2-3 TRBD2 TRBV5-4 TGTGCCAGCAGCTTGTTAAGCGGGAGCGGCACAGATACGCAGTATTTT CASSLLSGSGTDTQYF
NA TRBJ2-1 NA TRBV7-2 TGTGCCAGCAGCTTAGCTCCGGGAGCGAACTACAATGAGCAGTTCTTC CASSLAPGANYNEQFF
NA TRBJ2-7 TRBD2 TRBV18 TGTGCCAGCTCACCGACTAGCGGGAGATGGGCCTACGAGCAGTACTTC CASSPTSGRWAYEQYF
NA TRBJ1-1 NA TRBV7-9 TGTGCCAGCAGCTTAGAGGGGGAGTCTGAAGCTTTCTTT CASSLEGESEAFF
NA TRBJ1-1 NA TRBV28 TGTGCCAGCAGTTTCGACAGGCCTCACACTGAAGCTTTCTTT CASSFDRPHTEAFF
few TRBJ1-6 TRBD1 TRBV19 TGTGCCAGTAGTCCCCGGGACAGCAGCTCTTCACCCCTCCACTTT CASSPRDSSSSPLHF
NA TRBJ2-2 NA TRBV19 TGTGCCAGTAGTATCACAGCTACTAACACCGGGGAGCTGTTTTTT CASSITATNTGELFF
NA TRBJ2-1 NA TRBV5-1 TGCGCCAGCAGCGTTGGGCGAGGGAGTGAGCAGTTCTTC CASSVGRGSEQFF
NA TRBJ2-1 NA TRBV25-1 TGTGCCAGCAGTGAACAGGGTCAGGGTTCCTACAATGAGCAGTTCTTC CASSEQGQGSYNEQFF
NA TRBJ1-3 TRBD1 TRBV15 TGTGCCACCAGCAGAGATCTAGACAGGGTTACTGGAAACACCATATATTTT CATSRDLDRVTGNTIYF